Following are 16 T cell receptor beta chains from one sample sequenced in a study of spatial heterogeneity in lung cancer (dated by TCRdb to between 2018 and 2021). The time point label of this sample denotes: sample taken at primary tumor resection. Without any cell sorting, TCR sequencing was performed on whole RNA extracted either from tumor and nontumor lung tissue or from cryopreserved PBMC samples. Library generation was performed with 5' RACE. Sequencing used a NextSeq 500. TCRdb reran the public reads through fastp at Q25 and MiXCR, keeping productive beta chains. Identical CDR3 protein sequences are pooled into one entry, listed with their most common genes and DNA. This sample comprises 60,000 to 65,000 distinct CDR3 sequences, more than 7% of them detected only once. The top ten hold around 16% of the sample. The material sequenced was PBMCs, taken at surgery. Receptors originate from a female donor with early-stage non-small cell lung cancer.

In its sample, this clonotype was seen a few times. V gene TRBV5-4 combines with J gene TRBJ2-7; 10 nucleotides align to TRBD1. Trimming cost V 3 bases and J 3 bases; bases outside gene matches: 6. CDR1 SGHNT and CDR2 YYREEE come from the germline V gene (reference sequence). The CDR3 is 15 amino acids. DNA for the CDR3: TGTGCCAGCAGCTCTTGGGACAGGGGCCTCTACGAGCAGTACGTC. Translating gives CASSSWDRGLYEQYV.

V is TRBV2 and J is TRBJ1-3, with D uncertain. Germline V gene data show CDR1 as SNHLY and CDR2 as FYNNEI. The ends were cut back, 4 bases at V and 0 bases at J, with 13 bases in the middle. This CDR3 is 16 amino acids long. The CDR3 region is CASSGDTESSGNTIYF. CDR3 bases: TGTGCCAGCAGTGGAGATACCGAGAGCTCTGGAAACACCATATATTTT.

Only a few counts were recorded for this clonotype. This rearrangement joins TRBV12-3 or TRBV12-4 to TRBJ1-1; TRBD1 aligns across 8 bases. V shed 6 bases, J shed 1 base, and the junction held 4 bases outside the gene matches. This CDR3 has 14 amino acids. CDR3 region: CASSRGTGNTEAFF. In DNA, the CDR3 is TGTGCCAGCAGCCGTGGGACAGGGAACACTGAAGCTTTCTTT.

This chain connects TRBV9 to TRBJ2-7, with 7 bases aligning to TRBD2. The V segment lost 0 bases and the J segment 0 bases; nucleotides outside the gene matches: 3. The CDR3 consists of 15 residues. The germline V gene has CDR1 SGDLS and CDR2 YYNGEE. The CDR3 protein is CASSVASGYSYEQYF. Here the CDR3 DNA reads TGTGCCAGCAGCGTAGCTAGCGGCTACTCCTACGAGCAGTACTTC.

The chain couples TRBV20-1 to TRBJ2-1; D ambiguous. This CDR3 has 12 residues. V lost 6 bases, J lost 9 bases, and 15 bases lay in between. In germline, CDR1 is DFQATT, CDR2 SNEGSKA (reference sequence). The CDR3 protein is CSADWKAGEQFF. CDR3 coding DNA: TGCAGTGCCGATTGGAAGGCTGGTGAGCAGTTCTTC.

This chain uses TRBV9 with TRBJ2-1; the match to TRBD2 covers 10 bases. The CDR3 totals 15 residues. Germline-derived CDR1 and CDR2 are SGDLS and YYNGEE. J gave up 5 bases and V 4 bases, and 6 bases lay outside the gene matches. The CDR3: CASSPGLAANNEQFF. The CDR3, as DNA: TGTGCCAGCAGCCCTGGACTAGCGGCTAACAATGAGCAGTTCTTC. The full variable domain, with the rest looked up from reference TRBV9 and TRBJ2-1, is DSGVTQTPKHLITATGQRVTLRCSPRSGDLSVYWYQQSLDQGLQFLIQYYNGEERAKGNILERFSAQQFPDLHSELNLSSLELGDSALYFCASSPGLAANNEQFFGPGTRLTVL.

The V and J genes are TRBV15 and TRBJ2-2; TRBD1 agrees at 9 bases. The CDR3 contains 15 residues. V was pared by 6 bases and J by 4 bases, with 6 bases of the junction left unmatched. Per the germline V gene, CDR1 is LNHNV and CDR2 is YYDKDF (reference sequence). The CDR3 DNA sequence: TGTGCCACCAGTCGGACAGGGGCGGGCACCGGGGAGCTGTTTTTT. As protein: CATSRTGAGTGELFF. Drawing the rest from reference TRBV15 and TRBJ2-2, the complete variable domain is DAMVIQNPRYQVTQFGKPVTLSCSQTLNHNVMYWYQQKSSQAPKLLFHYYDKDFNNEADTPDNFQSRRPNTSFCFLDIRSPGLGDTAMYLCATSRTGAGTGELFFGEGSRLTVL.

Here the CDR3 DNA reads TGTGCCAGCAGCTTAGCGGTCAGTAATCAGCCCCAGCATTTT. This sequence encodes CASSLAVSNQPQHF. The rearrangement joins TRBV7-9 to TRBJ1-5; D unclear. The V end lost 0 bases, the J end lost 4 bases, and 7 bases lay between the germline ends. This CDR3 has 14 amino acids. Germline-derived CDR1 and CDR2 are SEHNR and FQNEAQ (reference sequence).

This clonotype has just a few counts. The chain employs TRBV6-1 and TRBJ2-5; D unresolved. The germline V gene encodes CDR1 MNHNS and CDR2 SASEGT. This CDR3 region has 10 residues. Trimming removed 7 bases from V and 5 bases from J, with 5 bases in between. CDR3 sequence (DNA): TGTGCCAGCACGGAGGAGACCCAGTACTTC. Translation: CASTEETQYF.

CDR3 DNA: TGCAGTGCTAGTAATTATGCAGGGTGGATGGGCAATCAGCCCCAGCATTTT. Translation gives CSASNYAGWMGNQPQHF. V gene TRBV20-1 combines with J gene TRBJ1-5, with D possibly being TRBD1 (5 bases). CDR1 and CDR2 from the germline V gene are DFQATT and SNEGSKA (reference sequence). This CDR3 contains 17 residues. Deletions cut 3 bases from V and 2 bases from J, with 20 bases between.

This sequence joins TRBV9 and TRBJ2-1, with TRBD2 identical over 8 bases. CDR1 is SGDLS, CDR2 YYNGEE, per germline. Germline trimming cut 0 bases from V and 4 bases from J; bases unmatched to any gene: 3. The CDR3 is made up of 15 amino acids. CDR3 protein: CASSVVAGGYNEQFF. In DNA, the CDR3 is TGTGCCAGCAGCGTAGTTGCGGGGGGATACAATGAGCAGTTCTTC.

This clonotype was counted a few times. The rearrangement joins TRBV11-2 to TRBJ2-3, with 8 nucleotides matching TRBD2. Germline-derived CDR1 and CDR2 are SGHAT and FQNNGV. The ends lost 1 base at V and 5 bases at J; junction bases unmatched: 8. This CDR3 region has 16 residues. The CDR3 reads CASSLAPGGLGDTQYF. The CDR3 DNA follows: TGTGCCAGCAGCTTAGCCCCGGGGGGGCTTGGAGATACGCAGTATTTT.

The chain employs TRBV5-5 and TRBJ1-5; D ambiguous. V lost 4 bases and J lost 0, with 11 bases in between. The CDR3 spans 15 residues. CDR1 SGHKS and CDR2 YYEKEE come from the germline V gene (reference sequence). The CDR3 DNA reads TGTGCCAGCAGCCGCGCAGGTAATAGCAATCAGCCCCAGCATTTT. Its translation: CASSRAGNSNQPQHF. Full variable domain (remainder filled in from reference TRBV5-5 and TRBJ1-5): DAGVTQSPTHLIKTRGQQVTLRCSPISGHKSVSWYQQVLGQGPQFIFQYYEKEERGRGNFPDRFSARQFPNYSSELNVNALLLGDSALYLCASSRAGNSNQPQHFGDGTRLSIL.

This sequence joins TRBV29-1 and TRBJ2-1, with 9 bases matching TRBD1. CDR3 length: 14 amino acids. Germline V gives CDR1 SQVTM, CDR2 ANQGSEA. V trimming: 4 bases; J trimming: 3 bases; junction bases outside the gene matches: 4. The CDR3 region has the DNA TGCAGCGTTGCGCGGACAGGGGACTACAATGAGCAGTTCTTC. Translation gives CSVARTGDYNEQFF.

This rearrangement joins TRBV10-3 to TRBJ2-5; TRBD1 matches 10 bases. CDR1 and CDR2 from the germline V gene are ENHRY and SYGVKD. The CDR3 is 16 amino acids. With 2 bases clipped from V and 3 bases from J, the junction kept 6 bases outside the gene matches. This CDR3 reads CAISEPTGTGEETQYF. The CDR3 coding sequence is TGTGCCATCAGTGAGCCCACCGGGACAGGGGAAGAGACCCAGTACTTC.

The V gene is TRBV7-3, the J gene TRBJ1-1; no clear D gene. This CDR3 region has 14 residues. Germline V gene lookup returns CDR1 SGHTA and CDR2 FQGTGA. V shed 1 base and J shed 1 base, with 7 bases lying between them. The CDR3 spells CASSLNSGNTEAFF. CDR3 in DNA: TGTGCCAGCAGCTTAAACTCGGGGAACACTGAAGCTTTCTTT.